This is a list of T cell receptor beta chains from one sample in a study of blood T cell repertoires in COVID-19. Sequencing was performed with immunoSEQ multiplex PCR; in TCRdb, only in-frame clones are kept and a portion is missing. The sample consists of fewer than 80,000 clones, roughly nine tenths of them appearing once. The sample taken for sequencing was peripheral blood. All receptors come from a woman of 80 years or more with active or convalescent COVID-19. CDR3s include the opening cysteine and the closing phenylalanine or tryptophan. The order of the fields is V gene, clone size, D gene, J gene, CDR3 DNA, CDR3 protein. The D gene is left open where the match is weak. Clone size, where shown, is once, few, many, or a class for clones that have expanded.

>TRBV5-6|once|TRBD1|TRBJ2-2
TGTGCCAGCAGTTTGAGAGACAGGGGGTTTACCGGGGAGCTGTTTTTT
CASSLRDRGFTGELFF
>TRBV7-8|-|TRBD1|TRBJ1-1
TGTGCCAGCAGCCTACCGACAGGGATATACGGCACTGAAGCTTTCTTT
CASSLPTGIYGTEAFF
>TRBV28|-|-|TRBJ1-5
TGTGCCAGCAGGCCTCGGTCGGGCAATCAGCCCCAGCATTTT
CASRPRSGNQPQHF
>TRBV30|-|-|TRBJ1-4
TGTGCCTGGAGTGTATCAGCAACTAATGAAAAACTGTTTTTT
CAWSVSATNEKLFF
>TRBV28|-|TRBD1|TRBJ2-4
TGTGCCAGCAGTCTGCCGACAGGGGGAACACTCTTC
CASSLPTGGTLF
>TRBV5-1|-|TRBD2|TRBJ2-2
TGCGCCAGCAGACTAGCGGGGGGGAACACCGGGGAGCTGTTTTTT
CASRLAGGNTGELFF
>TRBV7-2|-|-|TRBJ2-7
TGTGCCAGCAGCTTAGCGCAGGGAATCCCCTACGAGCAGTACTTC
CASSLAQGIPYEQYF
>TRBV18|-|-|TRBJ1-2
TGTGCCAGCTCACCTTCGGGACTGGACTATGGCTACACCTTC
CASSPSGLDYGYTF
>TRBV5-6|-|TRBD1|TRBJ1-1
TGTGCCAGCAGCTTGGTAAGGGGGCAGGGCACTGAAGCTTTCTTT
CASSLVRGQGTEAFF
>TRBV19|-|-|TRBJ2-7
TGTGCCAGTACCCCGGGAGCCGGCTACGAGCAGTACTTC
CASTPGAGYEQYF
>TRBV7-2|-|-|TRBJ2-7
TGTGCCAGCACCGAGACAGGATACTACGAGCAGTACTTC
CASTETGYYEQYF
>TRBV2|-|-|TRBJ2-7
TGTGCCAGCAGCGAGCTCTACGAGCAGTACTTC
CASSELYEQYF
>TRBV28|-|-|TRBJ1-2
TGTGCCAGCAGCCTCCGAGGGGGCTACACCTTC
CASSLRGGYTF
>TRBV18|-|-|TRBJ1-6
TGTGCCAGCTCACCGGGCGGGACGTCGCCTGCCAATTCACCCCTCCACTTT
CASSPGGTSPANSPLHF
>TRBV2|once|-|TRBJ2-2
TGTGCCAGCAGTGATTTGGCCACGCCAGTTGGGAACACCGGGGAGCTGTTTTTT
CASSDLATPVGNTGELFF
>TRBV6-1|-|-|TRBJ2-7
TGTGCCAGCAGTGAATTTCGGGGAATCTCCTACGAGCAGTACTTC
CASSEFRGISYEQYF
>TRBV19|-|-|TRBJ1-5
TGTGCCAGTAGTATTGTTGCAGGGGATCAGCCCCAGCATTTT
CASSIVAGDQPQHF
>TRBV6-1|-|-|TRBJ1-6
TGTGCCAGCAGTGAAGCGCCGGACTGGGCCCTCCACTTT
CASSEAPDWALHF
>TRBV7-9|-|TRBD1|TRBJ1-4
TGTGCCAGCAGCTTAGCAGGGGGCAATGAAAAACTGTTTTTT
CASSLAGGNEKLFF
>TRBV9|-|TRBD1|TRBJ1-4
TGTGCCAGCAGCGAAGCCGGGACAGGGAGAGAAAAACTGTTTTTT
CASSEAGTGREKLFF
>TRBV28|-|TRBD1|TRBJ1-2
TGTGCCAGCAGTTCTCACAGGGGGCTGGGGTATGGCTACACCTTC
CASSSHRGLGYGYTF